This T cell receptor beta chain was identified during a study of regulatory T cells in long-lasting Graves disease. Study overall: Over-5-year antithyroid drug use with positive TSH receptor antibodies defined persistent Graves' disease in the study.

This CDR3 spans 13 amino acids. Trimming shortened V by 5 bases and J by 3 bases, and 10 bases separated the two germline ends. Time point in this sample: persistent/refractory GD, antithyroid drugs over 5 years with positive TRAb. Generation of the TCR library employed RNA extracted from PBMCs. This clonotype was counted ten times or more. The authors built TCR beta libraries using iRepertoire HTBI primers and Arm-PCR of CDR3 regions. TCRdb ran MiXCR on the multiplex PCR reads and lists one entry per CDR3 protein. Among roughly 500,000 distinct CDR3 sequences, less than 25% were seen once, and the ten largest hold 7.8%.

V usage is TRBV12-3 or TRBV12-4 and J usage is TRBJ1-1; D unresolved. The sequence was obtained from a female donor with Graves disease. The sample here was peripheral blood mononuclear cells (PBMCs), taken when the disease was refractory, from a patient treated with antithyroid drugs. CDR3 DNA sequence: TGTGCCAGCAGTCCGAGATATTACACTGAAGCTTTCTTT. As protein: CASSPRYYTEAFF.